The 17 T cell receptor beta chains below all came from one sample that was sequenced in a study of CD8 T cells in ankylosing spondylitis. Their specific antigens are unknown. Findings of the study overall: Typical of ankylosing spondylitis blood, it appeared, was a TCR beta motif of eight highly homologous variants.

A single record per CDR3 protein comes from TCRdb applying MiXCR to the 5' RACE reads. Of approximately 500,000 distinct CDR3 sequences detected, roughly 12% appear once; the ten largest clones hold almost 7%. Input material: blood, either unsorted or a sorted T cell fraction (not recorded which). These TCRs come from a male donor with ankylosing spondylitis.

This clonotype has just a few counts. This chain joins TRBV3-1 and TRBJ2-1; 9 bases are a match to TRBD1. Unmatched junction bases numbered 7, after V lost 1 base and J lost 12 bases. CDR3 length: 14 amino acids. Germline lookup yields CDR1 LGHDT and CDR2 YNNKEL (reference sequence). In DNA form, the CDR3 reads TGTGCCAGCAGCCAAGCCGGGACAGGGAATTGGCAGTTCTTC. Protein sequence: CASSQAGTGNWQFF.

The chain couples TRBV3-1 to TRBJ2-2, with 11 bases identical to TRBD1. The V gene's germline CDR1 is LGHDT and CDR2 YNNKEL (reference sequence). This CDR3 contains 19 residues. The ends lost 1 base at V and 3 bases at J; junction bases unmatched: 10. The CDR3 nucleotides read TGTGCCAGCAGCCAAGCTACCACCGGGACAGGGGGTTACACCGGGGAGCTGTTTTTT. Its protein product is CASSQATTGTGGYTGELFF.

This clonotype was seen a few times. The V and J genes are TRBV20-1 and TRBJ1-1, with D unclear. The CDR3 extends over 11 amino acids. CDR1 is DFQATT and CDR2 is SNEGSKA in the germline V gene (reference sequence). Trimming took 3 bases from V and 11 from J, leaving 13 bases between them. In nucleotides, the CDR3 is TGCAGTGCTAGCCGGACGGCACGGGCTTTCTTT. This encodes CSASRTARAFF.

The genes are TRBV20-1 and TRBJ1-2, with D uncertain. CDR1 DFQATT and CDR2 SNEGSKA come from the germline V gene (reference sequence). V shed 7 bases and J shed 6 bases, with 15 bases lying between them. The CDR3 length is 12 residues. The CDR3 DNA is TGCAGTGTGCCCGGGCGCGGGGATGGCTACACCTTC. Amino acids: CSVPGRGDGYTF.

This chain uses TRBV3-1 with TRBJ2-5; no definite D call. Trimming stripped 2 bases from V and 4 bases from J, with 5 bases between. The CDR3 totals 12 residues. Germline V gene sequence: CDR1 LGHDT, CDR2 YNNKEL (reference sequence). The CDR3 here is CASSQFSETQYF. CDR3 DNA: TGTGCCAGCAGCCAATTTTCAGAGACCCAGTACTTC.

V and J are TRBV19 and TRBJ2-5; D is uncertain. This CDR3 spans 14 amino acids. In germline, CDR1 is LNHDA, CDR2 SQIVND (reference sequence). Trimming took off 1 base at V and 0 bases at J, with 6 bases between the two ends. The CDR3 sequence is CASSIASDQETQYF. The CDR3 region has the DNA TGTGCCAGTAGTATAGCGTCAGACCAAGAGACCCAGTACTTC.

This clonotype was seen many times. The J gene is TRBJ2-5, the V gene TRBV12-3 or TRBV12-4; 12 bases fit TRBD2. Unmatched junction bases numbered 9, after V lost 8 bases and J lost 5 bases. CDR3 length equals 15 residues. CDR3 residues: CASGLAGGLTETQYF. CDR3 in DNA: TGTGCCAGCGGTCTAGCGGGAGGGCTCACGGAGACCCAGTACTTC.

This clonotype turned up a few times. This chain uses TRBV20-1 with TRBJ2-3; TRBD2 aligns across 8 bases. Germline trimming cut 6 bases from V and 0 bases from J; bases unmatched to any gene: 11. The CDR3 is 16 residues long. Germline V gene sequence: CDR1 DFQATT, CDR2 SNEGSKA (reference sequence). This chain's CDR3 is CSAPTSAKLSTDTQYF. CDR3 DNA: TGCAGTGCACCGACTAGCGCGAAACTCAGCACAGATACGCAGTATTTT.

The rearrangement uses TRBV7-2 and TRBJ1-3, with a possible D match to TRBD1 (5 bases). Germline V gene lookup returns CDR1 SGHTA and CDR2 FQGNSA. The CDR3 is 13 amino acids. Trimming stripped 6 bases from V and 4 bases from J, with 10 bases between. CDR3 bases: TGTGCCAGCAGGCCGGGGGTAGGAAACACCATATATTTT. As protein: CASRPGVGNTIYF.

This clonotype was seen only a few times. The V call is TRBV6-1, the J call TRBJ2-5, with 15 bases fitting TRBD2. The CDR3 extends over 19 amino acids. Germline V gives CDR1 MNHNS, CDR2 SASEGT. The trim removed 6 bases at V and 1 base at J, leaving 12 bases unmatched. CDR3 in DNA: TGTGCCAGCAGCCAACAACCGGGACTAGCGGGAGGCCGCCAAGAGACCCAGTACTTC. It specifies CASSQQPGLAGGRQETQYF.

This clonotype was seen at least ten times. The chain has TRBV4-2 and TRBJ1-1; D gene unclear. The CDR3 extends over 14 amino acids. V lost 0 bases to trimming and J lost 4 bases, with 9 bases between them. Germline lookup yields CDR1 LGHNA and CDR2 YNFKEQ. The CDR3 DNA sequence: TGTGCCAGCAGCCAAGATCTTAAGGGCACTGAAGCTTTCTTT. Translated, it gives CASSQDLKGTEAFF.

This clonotype was recorded a few times. V and J are TRBV7-9 and TRBJ2-3; D gene uncertain. V was trimmed by 7 bases and J by 4 bases, leaving 18 bases between them. The CDR3 is 15 amino acids. Germline CDR1 reads SEHNR; CDR2 reads FQNEAQ (reference sequence). The DNA for the CDR3 is TGTGCCAGCACCCCTCGGGTGGCGAGTTCAGATACGCAGTATTTT. As protein: CASTPRVASSDTQYF.

This clonotype showed up just a few times. The chain has TRBV10-3 and TRBJ1-6, with D possibly being TRBD1 (6 bases). V lost 3 bases to trimming and J lost 0 bases, with 12 bases between them. Germline V gene lookup returns CDR1 ENHRY and CDR2 SYGVKD. The CDR3 extends over 17 amino acids. CDR3: CAISEGQRSSYNSPLHF. CDR3 coding DNA: TGTGCCATCAGTGAAGGACAGAGGAGCTCCTATAATTCACCCCTCCACTTT.

The gene calls are TRBV15 and TRBJ1-1, with a possible D match to TRBD1 (5 bases). The CDR3 loop spans 11 amino acids. With 5 bases removed from V and 7 bases from J, the gap between germline ends came to 8 bases. Germline V gene data show CDR1 as LNHNV and CDR2 as YYDKDF (reference sequence). This chain's CDR3 is CATSGGIEAFF. CDR3 in DNA: TGTGCCACCAGCGGGGGGATTGAAGCTTTCTTT.

The chain carries TRBV20-1 and TRBJ2-1; TRBD2 matches at 11 bases. This CDR3 spans 16 amino acids. The V gene end was trimmed by 5 bases and the J gene end by 4 bases; junction bases not matched to a gene: 10. The germline V gene encodes CDR1 DFQATT and CDR2 SNEGSKA (reference sequence). CDR3 nucleotide sequence: TGCAGTGCTCCCCGAGGACTAGCGGGCAAATACAATGAGCAGTTCTTC. It specifies CSAPRGLAGKYNEQFF.

In this sample, this clonotype turned up a few times. This chain connects TRBV27 to TRBJ2-5; D is perhaps TRBD1 or TRBD2 (5 bases each). Per the germline V gene, CDR1 is MNHEY and CDR2 is SMNVEV (reference sequence). This CDR3 has 18 amino acids. Trimming removed 1 base at V and 0 bases at J, with 18 bases between. The CDR3 reads CASSLFPSSGPYQETQYF. Written as DNA, the CDR3 is TGTGCCAGCAGTTTATTTCCCAGTTCGGGACCCTACCAAGAGACCCAGTACTTC.

This clonotype has just a few counts. This chain links TRBV2 with TRBJ2-2; D is unclear. Trimming shortened V by 2 bases and J by 2 bases, and 9 bases separated the two germline ends. This CDR3 spans 15 amino acids. Per germline, CDR1 SNHLY and CDR2 FYNNEI. CDR3 region: CASSETRANTGELFF. DNA for the CDR3: TGTGCCAGCAGTGAAACGAGAGCCAACACCGGGGAGCTGTTTTTT.